The entry that follows covers one T cell receptor beta chain sequence. This record comes from a study of brain T cells in children with intractable seizures. CDR1 WNHNN and CDR2 SYGVQD come from the germline V gene (reference sequence). Trimming took 6 bases from V and 6 from J, leaving 19 bases between them. The CDR3 is made up of 15 amino acids. TCRdb's table, derived via immunoSEQ multiplex PCR, lists solely in-frame clones and lacks some. The table lists around 80,000 clones, around nine tenths of them singletons. This TCR was sampled from a girl aged 2 to 10 with Rasmussen encephalitis and intractable seizures. Sequenced here: peripheral blood, sampled at surgery. The V and J genes are TRBV10-1 and TRBJ2-3; maybe TRBD2 (6 bases). As DNA, the CDR3 is TGCGCCAGCAGCCTCGGGGGAGGCGTTTTTGATACGCAGTATTTT. Its translation: CASSLGGGVFDTQYF.